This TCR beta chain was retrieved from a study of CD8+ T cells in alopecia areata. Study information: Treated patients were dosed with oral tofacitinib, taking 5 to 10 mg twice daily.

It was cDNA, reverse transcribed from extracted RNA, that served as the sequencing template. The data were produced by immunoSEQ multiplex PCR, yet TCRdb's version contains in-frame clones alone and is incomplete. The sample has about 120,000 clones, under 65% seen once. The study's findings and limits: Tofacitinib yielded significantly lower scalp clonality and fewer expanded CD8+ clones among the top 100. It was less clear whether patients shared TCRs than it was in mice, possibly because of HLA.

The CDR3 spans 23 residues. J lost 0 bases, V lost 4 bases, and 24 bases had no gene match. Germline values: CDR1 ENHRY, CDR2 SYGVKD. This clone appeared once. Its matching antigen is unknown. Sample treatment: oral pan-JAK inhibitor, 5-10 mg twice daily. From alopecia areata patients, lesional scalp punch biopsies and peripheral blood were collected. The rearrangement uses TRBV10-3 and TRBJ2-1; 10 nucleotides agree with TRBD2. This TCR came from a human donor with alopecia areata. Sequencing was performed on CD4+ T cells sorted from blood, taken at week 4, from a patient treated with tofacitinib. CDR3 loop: CAISVGLGGRTSGLSSSYNEQFF. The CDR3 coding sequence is TGTGCCATCAGTGTCGGTCTAGGCGGGAGGACTAGCGGCCTCTCGAGCTCCTACAATGAGCAGTTCTTC.